The subject of this entry is one T cell receptor (beta chain). These data are taken from a study of blood T cell repertoires in COVID-19. Study overall: COVID-19 samples collected from the United States, Italy and Spain covered acute and convalescent phases.

V lost 2 bases, J lost 5 bases, and 10 bases lay in between. CDR3 length equals 14 residues. Germline CDR1 is MNHEY and CDR2 is SVGAGI. The protocol was immunoSEQ multiplex PCR, while the TCRdb copy is restricted to in-frame clones and leaves out a portion. This repertoire shows around 200,000 clones, over 75% found once; its top ten account for 7.5% to 10%. What was sequenced was peripheral blood. The TCR was taken from an elderly woman with acute or convalescent COVID-19. The rearrangement links TRBV6-5 to TRBJ1-5, with a tentative D call TRBD1 (5 bases). CDR3 coding DNA: TGTGCCAGCAGTTACGGGGGAGGGGATCAGCCCCAGCATTTT. It translates to CASSYGGGDQPQHF.